This T cell receptor beta chain was sequenced during a study of control samples from healthy donors and cancer patients. Sequencing was performed with immunoSEQ multiplex PCR; in TCRdb, only in-frame clones are kept and a portion is missing. The sample has hundreds of thousands of clones; over 75% are singletons. This CDR3 has 15 amino acids. Germline CDR1 reads SGHNT; CDR2 reads YENEEA. Deletions cut 3 bases from V and 3 bases from J, with 11 bases between. Input material: PBMCs. V usage is TRBV11-3 and J usage is TRBJ2-2; D is perhaps TRBD1 or TRBD2 (5 bases each). The clonotype was recovered from a man in his forties with head and neck cancer. CDR3 in DNA: TGTGCCAGCAGCTTCGGGACCCCTGACACCGGGGAGCTGTTTTTT. Protein: CASSFGTPDTGELFF.